This TCR beta chain was found in a study of patients and donors after allogeneic stem cell transplantation. MiXCR was run by TCRdb on the RT-PCR reads, yielding one entry per CDR3 protein. This sample yields 150,000 to 200,000 distinct CDR3 sequences, of which about 30% are seen a single time; 3.2% belongs to the top ten. V gave up 1 base and J gave up 10 bases, with 11 bases separating them. Germline CDR1 LGHNA, CDR2 YSLEER. The CDR3 contains 13 residues. In its sample, this clonotype was seen a few times. The sequencing input was blood, either unsorted or a sorted T cell fraction (not recorded which). The origin of this receptor is a human donor who was either an allogeneic HSCT recipient or a stem cell or donor lymphocyte infusion donor (not recorded which). It is not recorded whose cells these are; they may come from a transplant donor. V and J are TRBV4-3 and TRBJ2-1; D ambiguous. DNA for the CDR3: TGCGCCAGCAGCCAAGGTTCGACTTGGGAGCAGTTCTTC. Translating it yields CASSQGSTWEQFF.